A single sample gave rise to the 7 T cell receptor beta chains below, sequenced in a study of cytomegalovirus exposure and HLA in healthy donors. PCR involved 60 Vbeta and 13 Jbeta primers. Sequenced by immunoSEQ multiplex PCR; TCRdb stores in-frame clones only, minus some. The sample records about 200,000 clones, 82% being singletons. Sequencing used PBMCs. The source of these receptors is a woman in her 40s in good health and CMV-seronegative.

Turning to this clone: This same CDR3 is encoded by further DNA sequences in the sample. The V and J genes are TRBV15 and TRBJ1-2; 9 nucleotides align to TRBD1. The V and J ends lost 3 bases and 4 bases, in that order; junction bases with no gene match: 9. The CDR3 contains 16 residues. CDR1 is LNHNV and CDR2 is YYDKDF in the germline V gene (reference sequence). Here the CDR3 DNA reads TGTGCCACCAGCAGGGGGAACAGGGGGCCCTCCTATGGCTACACCTTC. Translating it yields CATSRGNRGPSYGYTF.

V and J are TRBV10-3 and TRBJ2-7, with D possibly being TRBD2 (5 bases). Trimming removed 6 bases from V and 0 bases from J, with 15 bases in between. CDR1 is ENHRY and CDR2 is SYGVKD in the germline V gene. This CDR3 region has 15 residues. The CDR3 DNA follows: TGTGCCATCAGGCCGGACTTGGGTAGCTCCTACGAGCAGTACTTC. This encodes CAIRPDLGSSYEQYF.

CDR3 loop: CASSSGLAKFF. CDR3 nucleotides: TGTGCCAGCAGTTCGGGACTAGCGAAGTTCTTC. V usage is TRBV2 and J usage is TRBJ2-1; 10 bases are shared with TRBD2. The CDR3 has 11 residues. V was clipped by 5 bases and J by 14 bases; unmatched bases: 3. Per germline, CDR1 SNHLY and CDR2 FYNNEI. Filled out from reference TRBV2 and TRBJ2-1, the complete variable domain reads EPEVTQTPSHQVTQMGQEVILRCVPISNHLYFYWYRQILGQKVEFLVSFYNNEISEKSEIFDDQFSVERPDGSNFTLKIRSTKLEDSAMYFCASSSGLAKFFGPGTRLTVL.

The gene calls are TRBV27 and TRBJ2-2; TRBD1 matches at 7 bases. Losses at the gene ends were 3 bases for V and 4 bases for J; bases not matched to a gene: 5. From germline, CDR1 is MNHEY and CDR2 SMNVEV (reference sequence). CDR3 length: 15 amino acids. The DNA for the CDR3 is TGTGCCAGCAGTTTGGTAGGGGGCGGCACCGGGGAGCTGTTTTTT. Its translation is CASSLVGGGTGELFF.

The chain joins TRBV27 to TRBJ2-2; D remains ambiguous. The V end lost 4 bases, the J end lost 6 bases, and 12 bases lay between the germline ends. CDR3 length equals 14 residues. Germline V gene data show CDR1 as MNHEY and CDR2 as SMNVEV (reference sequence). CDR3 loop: CASSSSLGPGELFF. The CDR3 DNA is TGTGCCAGCAGTTCCTCCCTAGGTCCCGGGGAGCTGTTTTTT.

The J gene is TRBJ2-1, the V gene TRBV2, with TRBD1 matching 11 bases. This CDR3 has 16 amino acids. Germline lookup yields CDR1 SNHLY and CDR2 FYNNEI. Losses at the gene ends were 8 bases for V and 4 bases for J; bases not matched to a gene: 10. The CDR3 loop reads CASLSSGQGVYNEQFF. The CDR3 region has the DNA TGTGCCAGCCTAAGCTCGGGACAGGGGGTTTACAATGAGCAGTTCTTC.

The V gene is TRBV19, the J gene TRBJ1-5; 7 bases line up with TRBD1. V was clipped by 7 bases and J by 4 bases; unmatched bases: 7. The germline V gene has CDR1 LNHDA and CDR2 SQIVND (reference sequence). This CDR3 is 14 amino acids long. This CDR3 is CASNRWDSNQPQHF. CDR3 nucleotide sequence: TGTGCCAGTAATCGGTGGGACAGTAATCAGCCCCAGCATTTT.